This TCR beta chain was documented in a study of blood T cell repertoires in COVID-19. Study context: PBMCs, B-cell-depleted T cells, or T cells provided the cDNA or gDNA that made up the material.

The V and J ends lost 6 bases and 5 bases respectively, with 14 bases between them. The CDR3 consists of 15 residues. Germline CDR1 and CDR2: MNHEY and SVGAGI. Per the original methods: Scientists estimated how many nucleated cells there were by amplifying reference gene primers. Libraries were prepared by immunoSEQ multiplex PCR; TCRdb keeps only in-frame clonotypes and omits some of them. V and J calls and clone size are those listed in that table; D and trimming were worked out from the DNA. This sample yields roughly 200,000 clones, of which 85% to 90% are seen a single time; roughly 10% belongs to the top ten. Enrolment of Seattle patients took place during active infection, and they were followed longitudinally.

The TCR comes from a woman in her forties or fifties with COVID-19, enrolled during active disease. V and J are TRBV6-5 and TRBJ1-6; tentatively, D is TRBD1 (6 bases). Sequencing input: peripheral blood. CDR3 nucleotides: TGTGCCAGCAGGTTAAACAGGGACCATAATTCACCCCTCCACTTT. Residues: CASRLNRDHNSPLHF.